A single sample is the source of the 28 T cell receptor beta chains below, sequenced in a study of graft-versus-host responses after intestinal transplantation. No antigen is known for these receptors. Here immunoSEQ multiplex PCR was the method, and the copy in TCRdb shows in-frame clones only, minus some. The sample lists under 65,000 clones, about 94% occurring once. Material: unstimulated CD4+ T cells sorted from spleen or lymph node cells, obtained before transplant. All receptors derive from a human donor who was the organ donor for an intestinal transplant.

The chain has TRBV7-2 and TRBJ2-5; D unclear. The CDR3 is 13 residues long. Trimming left V 0 bases short and J 5 bases short, with 7 bases between. Germline values: CDR1 SGHTA, CDR2 FQGNSA. CDR3 in DNA: TGTGCCAGCAGCTTAGCCCGGGTGGAGACCCAGTACTTC. Encoded protein: CASSLARVETQYF.

V is TRBV9 and J is TRBJ2-7; 7 positions match TRBD2. This CDR3 is built from 14 residues. Germline V gene data show CDR1 as SGDLS and CDR2 as YYNGEE. Germline trimming cut 0 bases from V and 7 bases from J; bases unmatched to any gene: 7. Written as DNA, the CDR3 is TGTGCCAGCAGCGTAGGAGGGAGGGCAGGTGAGCAGTACTTC. Protein product: CASSVGGRAGEQYF.

This chain uses TRBV6-5 with TRBJ2-7; D remains unclear. The CDR3 runs to 14 residues. Trimming shortened V by 1 base and J by 2 bases, and 9 bases separated the two germline ends. Looked up from germline, CDR1 is MNHEY and CDR2 is SVGAGI. CDR3 loop: CASSYLGSTYEQYF. The CDR3 region has the DNA TGTGCCAGCAGTTACTTGGGATCTACCTACGAGCAGTACTTC.

This clone was recorded once. The chain links TRBV29-1 to TRBJ1-6, with 7 bases that match TRBD1. J was trimmed by 7 bases and V by 2 bases; bases with no gene match: 11. CDR1 is SQVTM, CDR2 ANQGSEA, per germline. CDR3 length: 16 residues. CDR3 coding DNA: TGCAGCGTTGAAAGGTCGGTCAGGGGGGAAAATTCACCCCTCCACTTT. Translation: CSVERSVRGENSPLHF.

This chain joins TRBV18 and TRBJ1-1, with D perhaps TRBD1 (5 bases). The CDR3 extends over 17 amino acids. Germline assignment: CDR1 KGHSH and CDR2 LQKENI. V lost 2 bases, J lost 1 base, and 17 bases lay in between. CDR3 loop: CASSPRQSGRSNTEAFF. The DNA of the CDR3 is TGTGCCAGCTCACCAAGACAGTCGGGACGGTCGAACACTGAAGCTTTCTTT.

The chain joins TRBV27 to TRBJ2-4, with 9 bases identical to TRBD1. This CDR3 region has 14 residues. V lost 5 bases and J lost 9; bases outside the gene matches: 8. Germline lookup yields CDR1 MNHEY and CDR2 SMNVEV (reference sequence). CDR3 bases: TGTGCCAGCAGTACGACAGGGGGGTATGGCATTCAGTACTTC. It encodes CASSTTGGYGIQYF.

The V call is TRBV4-1, the J call TRBJ1-2; weak D call: TRBD1 (5 bases). This CDR3 comprises 15 residues. The V end was cut by 1 base, the J end by 4 bases, with 13 bases between. Germline CDR1 and CDR2: MGHRA and YSYEKL. The CDR3 nucleotides read TGCGCCAGCAGCCAAGTGAGAGGGGTCGGCTATGGCTACACCTTC. Translating gives CASSQVRGVGYGYTF.

The rearrangement joins TRBV5-6 to TRBJ2-7; D gene ambiguous. V gave up 1 base and J gave up 2 bases, with 4 bases separating them. The CDR3 length is 12 residues. The germline gives CDR1 SGHDT, CDR2 YYEEEE. CDR3 in amino acids: CASSLTTYEQYF. The CDR3 bases are TGTGCCAGCAGCTTGACAACCTACGAGCAGTACTTC. Combining the CDR3 with reference TRBV5-6 and TRBJ2-7 gives the whole variable domain DAGVTQSPTHLIKTRGQQVTLRCSPKSGHDTVSWYQQALGQGPQFIFQYYEEEERQRGNFPDRFSGHQFPNYSSELNVNALLLGDSALYLCASSLTTYEQYFGPGTRLTVT.

CDR3: CASSQEGSWYNSPLHF. The CDR3 region has the DNA TGCGCCAGCAGCCAGGAGGGGAGCTGGTATAATTCACCCCTCCACTTT. The V call is TRBV4-1, the J call TRBJ1-6, with D possibly matching TRBD1 (5 bases). Trimming took 3 bases from V and 4 from J, leaving 13 bases between them. Per germline, CDR1 MGHRA and CDR2 YSYEKL. The length of the CDR3 is 16 residues.

This clone was seen a single time. This rearrangement joins TRBV4-1 to TRBJ2-3; 15 bases line up with TRBD2. This CDR3 contains 17 residues. Germline trimming cut 2 bases from V and 2 bases from J; bases unmatched to any gene: 2. Per germline, CDR1 MGHRA and CDR2 YSYEKL. CDR3 nucleotides: TGCGCCAGCAGCCAAAGGACTAGCGGGGGGGCCACAGATACGCAGTATTTT. Its translation is CASSQRTSGGATDTQYF.

The chain links TRBV27 to TRBJ2-6, with 8 nucleotides matching TRBD1. The trim removed 5 bases at V and 1 base at J, leaving 10 bases unmatched. The CDR3 runs to 18 residues. The germline V gene has CDR1 MNHEY and CDR2 SMNVEV (reference sequence). The CDR3 DNA is TGTGCCAGCAGTCTAAGGACAGGGTCCTTTTCTGGGGCCAACGTCCTGACTTTC. This gives the protein CASSLRTGSFSGANVLTF.

The chain has TRBV19 and TRBJ1-1, with D tentatively TRBD1 (6 bases). Germline V gene lookup returns CDR1 LNHDA and CDR2 SQIVND (reference sequence). V lost 6 bases and J 2 bases, leaving 22 bases between the germline ends. This CDR3 is 17 amino acids long. The chain's CDR3 is CASRNRTGTNPNTEAFF. The CDR3 nucleotides read TGTGCCAGTAGAAACCGTACAGGGACCAATCCTAACACTGAAGCTTTCTTT.

This rearrangement joins TRBV19 to TRBJ2-5; D may be TRBD2 (6 bases). V was cut by 6 bases and J by 5 bases, with 13 bases left in between. The germline V gene has CDR1 LNHDA and CDR2 SQIVND (reference sequence). The CDR3 has 13 residues. The CDR3 region has the DNA TGTGCCAGTAGCACCAGACTAGAGGAGACCCAGTACTTC. Translation gives CASSTRLEETQYF.

The J gene is TRBJ2-7, the V gene TRBV5-1; no clear D. In germline, CDR1 is SGHRS, CDR2 YFSETQ. The length of the CDR3 is 15 residues. Trimming took off 4 bases at V and 2 bases at J, with 16 bases between the two ends. The DNA of the CDR3 is TGCGCCAGCAGCCCGCTAAAGAGCCGCGCCTACGAGCAGTACTTC. Translated: CASSPLKSRAYEQYF.

This clone was seen more than once but under ten times. V gene TRBV25-1 combines with J gene TRBJ2-5, with 9 bases aligning to TRBD2. Trimming took 2 bases from V and 4 from J; bases not matched to a gene: 5. The CDR3 has 15 amino acids. Germline V gene lookup returns CDR1 MGHDK and CDR2 SYGVNS. CDR3 sequence: CASSEGRGGPETQYF. CDR3 coding DNA: TGTGCCAGCAGTGAAGGGCGGGGGGGGCCAGAGACCCAGTACTTC. The variable domain in full, completed from reference TRBV25-1 and TRBJ2-5, reads EADIYQTPRYLVIGTGKKITLECSQTMGHDKMYWYQQDPGMELHLIHYSYGVNSTEKGDLSSESTVSRIRTEHFPLTLESARPSHTSQYLCASSEGRGGPETQYFGPGTRLLVL.

The J gene is TRBJ2-5, the V gene TRBV5-1, with D unclear. The CDR3 has 14 amino acids. The germline V gene encodes CDR1 SGHRS and CDR2 YFSETQ. V shed 5 bases and J shed 3 bases, with 14 bases lying between them. CDR3 nucleotides: TGCGCCAGCAGGAGGCTACCTCCCAAAGAGACCCAGTACTTC. Translating gives CASRRLPPKETQYF. Looking up the rest from reference TRBV5-1 and TRBJ2-5 gives the full variable domain: KAGVTQTPRYLIKTRGQQVTLSCSPISGHRSVSWYQQTPGQGLQFLFEYFSETQRNKGNFPGRFSGRQFSNSRSEMNVSTLELGDSALYLCASRRLPPKETQYFGPGTRLLVL.

The V and J genes are TRBV10-3 and TRBJ2-7, with D maybe TRBD1 (7 bases). The CDR3 contains 12 residues. CDR1 is ENHRY and CDR2 is SYGVKD in the germline V gene. Trimming stripped 8 bases from V and 7 bases from J, with 15 bases between. The CDR3 sequence is CAIAAGGKEQYF. CDR3 nucleotide sequence: TGTGCCATCGCCGCAGGGGGGAAAGAGCAGTACTTC.

This chain uses TRBV7-9 with TRBJ2-5; perhaps D is TRBD1 or TRBD2 (6 bases each). Germline lookup yields CDR1 SEHNR and CDR2 FQNEAQ (reference sequence). The CDR3 is 13 residues long. Deletions cut 2 bases from V and 8 bases from J, with 12 bases between. CDR3 in amino acids: CASSLTEGGTQYF. The CDR3 nucleotides read TGTGCCAGCAGCTTAACGGAGGGGGGTACCCAGTACTTC.

This clone was counted only a few times. The chain links TRBV5-1 to TRBJ2-7, with 9 positions matching TRBD2. J lost 5 bases, V lost 0 bases, and 6 bases had no gene match. This CDR3 has 15 residues. The germline V gene encodes CDR1 SGHRS and CDR2 YFSETQ. CDR3 DNA: TGCGCCAGCAGCTTGGGCGGCGGGGGGGGCCACGAGCAGTACTTC. Its translation is CASSLGGGGGHEQYF.

This clone was seen a single time. The chain combines TRBV30 with TRBJ1-6; D gene unclear. The CDR3 loop spans 16 amino acids. Germline V gene lookup returns CDR1 GTSNPN and CDR2 SVGIG (reference sequence). The V end lost 5 bases, the J end lost 10 bases, and 24 bases lay between the germline ends. CDR3 nucleotides: TGTGCCTGGCGGCGCCGGGTGGGCACGGTGGGCTCACCCCTCCACTTT. Amino acids: CAWRRRVGTVGSPLHF.

This clone was seen once. J is TRBJ1-4 and V is TRBV21-1; TRBD1 is the table's D call, not checked against the DNA. TRBV21-1 is a pseudogene segment. The CDR3 consists of 14 residues. For the CDR3, the DNA is TGTGCCAGCAGGGTTGGGCTCTTTAATGAAAAACTGTTTTTT. Its translation: CASRVGLFNEKLFF.

This chain links TRBV30 with TRBJ2-5; D may be TRBD1 (5 bases). The CDR3 extends over 11 amino acids. Germline assignment: CDR1 GTSNPN and CDR2 SVGIG (reference sequence). Trimming removed 0 bases at V and 10 bases at J, with 9 bases between. The CDR3 here is CAWSVGVGQYF. As DNA, the CDR3 is TGTGCCTGGAGTGTAGGGGTCGGCCAGTACTTC.

This chain connects TRBV6-1 to TRBJ1-6, with D possibly matching TRBD1 (5 bases). The CDR3 is 13 residues long. The V gene lost 4 bases and the J gene lost 10 bases, with 11 bases spanning the gap. Germline V lookup: CDR1 MNHNS, CDR2 SASEGT. The CDR3 DNA reads TGTGCCAGCAGTGGGCAGGGTGGATCACCCCTCCACTTT. It is translated as CASSGQGGSPLHF.

This clone was seen a single time. The gene calls are TRBV7-9 and TRBJ1-2, with 8 bases fitting TRBD1. This CDR3 comprises 15 residues. The V gene's germline CDR1 is SEHNR and CDR2 FQNEAQ (reference sequence). With 5 bases clipped from V and 3 bases from J, the junction kept 8 bases outside the gene matches. The CDR3 coding sequence is TGTGCCAGCAGCCCCGGGACAGGCCTCCACTATGGCTACACCTTC. It codes for CASSPGTGLHYGYTF.

The chain uses TRBV27 and TRBJ2-5; D is unclear. The CDR3 covers 14 residues. Trimming stripped 5 bases from V and 7 bases from J, with 17 bases between. The germline CDR1 and CDR2 sequences are MNHEY and SMNVEV (reference sequence). This CDR3 is CASSITRALMTQYF. CDR3 nucleotide sequence: TGTGCCAGCAGTATAACCCGCGCGCTGATGACCCAGTACTTC.

The chain carries TRBV6-1 and TRBJ2-7; D not certain. The CDR3 runs to 14 residues. Germline CDR1 MNHNS, CDR2 SASEGT. With 4 bases removed from V and 6 bases from J, the gap between germline ends came to 16 bases. CDR3 loop: CASSASGSYSEQYF. CDR3 bases: TGTGCCAGCAGTGCCTCAGGTAGCTATTCCGAGCAGTACTTC.

The chain uses TRBV4-1 and TRBJ2-4; D perhaps matches TRBD2 (6 bases). Trimming cost V 3 bases and J 2 bases, with 14 bases left between them. Per germline, CDR1 MGHRA and CDR2 YSYEKL. This CDR3 has 16 residues. CDR3 coding DNA: TGCGCCAGCAGCCACCCCACGGGGGACCCCAAAAACATTCAGTACTTC. Its protein product is CASSHPTGDPKNIQYF.

CDR3 loop: CASSLGLAGLSSYNEQFF. CDR3 coding DNA: TGTGCCAGCAGCTTAGGACTAGCGGGGTTAAGTTCCTACAATGAGCAGTTCTTC. This sequence joins TRBV5-8 and TRBJ2-1, with TRBD2 identical over 12 bases. CDR1 is SGHTS, CDR2 YDEGEE, per germline. After removal of 2 bases from V and 1 base from J, the junction contained 7 bases not matched to a gene. This CDR3 has 18 amino acids.